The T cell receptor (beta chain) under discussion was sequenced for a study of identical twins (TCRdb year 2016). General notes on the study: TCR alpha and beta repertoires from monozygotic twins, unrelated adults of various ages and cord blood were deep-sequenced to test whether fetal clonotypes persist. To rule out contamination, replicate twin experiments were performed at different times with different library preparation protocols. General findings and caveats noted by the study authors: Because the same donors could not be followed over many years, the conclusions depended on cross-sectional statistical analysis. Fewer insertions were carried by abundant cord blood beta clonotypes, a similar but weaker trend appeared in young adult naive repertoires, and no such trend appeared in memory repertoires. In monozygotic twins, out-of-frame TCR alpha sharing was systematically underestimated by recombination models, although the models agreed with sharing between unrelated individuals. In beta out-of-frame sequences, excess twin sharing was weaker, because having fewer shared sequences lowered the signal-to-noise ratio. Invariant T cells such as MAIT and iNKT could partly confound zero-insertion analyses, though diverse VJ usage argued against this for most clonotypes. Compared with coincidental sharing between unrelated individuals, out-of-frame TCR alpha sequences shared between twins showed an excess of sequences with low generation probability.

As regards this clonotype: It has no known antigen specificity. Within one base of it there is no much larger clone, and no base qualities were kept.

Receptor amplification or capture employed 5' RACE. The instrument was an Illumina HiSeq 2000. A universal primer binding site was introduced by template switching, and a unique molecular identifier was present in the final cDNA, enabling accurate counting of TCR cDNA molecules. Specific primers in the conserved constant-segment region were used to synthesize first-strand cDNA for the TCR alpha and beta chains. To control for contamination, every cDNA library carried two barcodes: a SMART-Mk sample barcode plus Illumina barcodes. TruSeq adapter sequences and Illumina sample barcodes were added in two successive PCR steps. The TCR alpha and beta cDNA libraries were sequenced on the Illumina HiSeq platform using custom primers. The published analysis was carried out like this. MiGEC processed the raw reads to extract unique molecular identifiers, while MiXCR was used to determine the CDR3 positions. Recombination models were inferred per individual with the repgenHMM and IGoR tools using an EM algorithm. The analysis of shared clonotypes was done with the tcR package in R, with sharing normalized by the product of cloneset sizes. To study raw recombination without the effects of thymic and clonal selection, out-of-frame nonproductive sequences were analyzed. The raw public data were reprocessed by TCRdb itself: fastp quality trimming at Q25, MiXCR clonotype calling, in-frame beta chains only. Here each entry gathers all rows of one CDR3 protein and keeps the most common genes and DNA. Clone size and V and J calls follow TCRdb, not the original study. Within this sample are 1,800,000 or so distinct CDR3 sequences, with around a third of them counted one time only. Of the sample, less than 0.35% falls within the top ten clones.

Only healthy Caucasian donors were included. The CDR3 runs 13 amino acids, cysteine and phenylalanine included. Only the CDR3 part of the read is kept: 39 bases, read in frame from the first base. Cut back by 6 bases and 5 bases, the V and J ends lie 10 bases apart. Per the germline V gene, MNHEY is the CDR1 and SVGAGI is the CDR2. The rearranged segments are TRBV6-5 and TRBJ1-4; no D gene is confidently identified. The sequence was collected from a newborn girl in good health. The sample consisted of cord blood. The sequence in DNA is TGTGCCAGCAGACGGCAGTTAAATGAAAAACTGTTTTTT. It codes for CASRRQLNEKLFF.